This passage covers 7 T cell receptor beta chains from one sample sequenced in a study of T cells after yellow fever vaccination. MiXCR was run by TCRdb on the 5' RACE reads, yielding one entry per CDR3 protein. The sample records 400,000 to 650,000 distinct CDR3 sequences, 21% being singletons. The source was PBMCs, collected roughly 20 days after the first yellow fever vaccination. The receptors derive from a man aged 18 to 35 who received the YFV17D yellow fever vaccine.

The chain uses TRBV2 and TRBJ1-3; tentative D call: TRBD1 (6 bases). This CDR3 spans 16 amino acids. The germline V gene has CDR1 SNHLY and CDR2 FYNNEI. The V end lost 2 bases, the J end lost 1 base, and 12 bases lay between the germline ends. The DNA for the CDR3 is TGTGCCAGCAGTGAAAGCGCCACAGGGTCTGGAAACACCATATATTTT. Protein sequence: CASSESATGSGNTIYF.

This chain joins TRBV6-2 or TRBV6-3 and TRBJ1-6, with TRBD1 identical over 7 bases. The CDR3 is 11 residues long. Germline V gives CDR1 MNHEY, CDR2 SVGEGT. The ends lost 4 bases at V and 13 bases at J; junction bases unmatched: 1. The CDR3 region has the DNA TGTGCCAGCAGTTCGGGACAGCCCCTCCACTTT. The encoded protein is CASSSGQPLHF.

Here the CDR3 reads CASSLATGRQPQHF. The CDR3 nucleotides read TGTGCCAGCAGCTTAGCTACAGGGCGTCAGCCCCAGCATTTT. V gene TRBV7-2 combines with J gene TRBJ1-5, with a possible D match to TRBD1 (6 bases). The CDR3 length is 14 residues. Germline V CDR1 and CDR2: SGHTA, FQGNSA. V lost 0 bases to trimming and J lost 6 bases, with 9 bases between them.

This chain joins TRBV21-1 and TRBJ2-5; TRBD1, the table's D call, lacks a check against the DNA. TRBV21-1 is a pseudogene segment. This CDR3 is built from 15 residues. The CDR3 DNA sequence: TGTGCCAGCAGCAAGAGGACAGGGTACCAAGAGACCCAGTACTTC. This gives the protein CASSKRTGYQETQYF.

The CDR3 bases are TGCGCCAGCAGCCAAGATCTGCCTTCCTACGAGCAGTACGTC. This codes for CASSQDLPSYEQYV. The genes are TRBV4-1 and TRBJ2-7; D unclear. The germline CDR1 and CDR2 sequences are MGHRA and YSYEKL. Trimming cost V 0 bases and J 1 base, with 7 bases left between them. This CDR3 has 14 residues.

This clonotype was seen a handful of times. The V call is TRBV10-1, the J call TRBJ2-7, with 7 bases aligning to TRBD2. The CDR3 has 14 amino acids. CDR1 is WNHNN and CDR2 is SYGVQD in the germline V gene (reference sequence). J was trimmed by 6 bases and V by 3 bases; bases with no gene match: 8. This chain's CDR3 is CASSDGGGVFEQYF. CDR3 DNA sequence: TGCGCCAGCAGTGATGGCGGGGGTGTATTCGAGCAGTACTTC.

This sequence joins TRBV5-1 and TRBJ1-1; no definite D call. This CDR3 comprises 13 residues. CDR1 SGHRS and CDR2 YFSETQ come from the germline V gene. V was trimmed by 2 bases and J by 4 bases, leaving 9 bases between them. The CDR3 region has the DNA TGCGCCAGCAGCTTTGCTCAGAGCACTGAAGCTTTCTTT. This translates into CASSFAQSTEAFF.